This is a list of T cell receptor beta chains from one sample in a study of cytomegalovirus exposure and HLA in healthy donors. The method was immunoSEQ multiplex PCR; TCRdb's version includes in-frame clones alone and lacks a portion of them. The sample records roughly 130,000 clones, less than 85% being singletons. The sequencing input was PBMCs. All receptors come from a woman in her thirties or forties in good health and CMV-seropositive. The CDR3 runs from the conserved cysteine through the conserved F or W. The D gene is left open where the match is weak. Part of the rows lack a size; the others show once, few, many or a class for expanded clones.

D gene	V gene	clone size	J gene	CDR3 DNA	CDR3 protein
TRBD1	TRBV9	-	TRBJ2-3	TGTGCCAGCAGTCCCGGGACAGGAAGCACAGATACGCAGTATTTT	CASSPGTGSTDTQYF
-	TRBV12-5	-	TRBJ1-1	TGTGCTAGTGGTTTGGAGGAGGGGCTCAGAGCTTTCTTT	CASGLEEGLRAFF
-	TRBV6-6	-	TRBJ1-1	TGTGCCAGCAGCCTCCTCCGGGGGGCTGAAGCTTTCTTT	CASSLLRGAEAFF
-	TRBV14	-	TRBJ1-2	TGTGCCAGCAGCCCTACTTTGGGAGGGGCAGTAAACTATGGCTACACCTTC	CASSPTLGGAVNYGYTF
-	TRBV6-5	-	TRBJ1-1	TGTGCCAGCAGTTACTCTCGGCAGGGAAACACTGAAGCTTTCTTT	CASSYSRQGNTEAFF
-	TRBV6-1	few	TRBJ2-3	TGTGCCAGCAGTGATTCTTTCTACACAGATACGCAGTATTTT	CASSDSFYTDTQYF
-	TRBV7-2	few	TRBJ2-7	TGTGCCAGCAGCTTAGGAGATACCCATGCCTACGAGCAGTACTTC	CASSLGDTHAYEQYF
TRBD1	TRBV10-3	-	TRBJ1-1	TGTGCCATCAGTGTAGGGTCGGGGACAGCTGAAGCTTTCTTT	CAISVGSGTAEAFF
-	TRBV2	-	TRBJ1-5	TGTGCCAGCAGTTACAGCCACAATCAGCCCCAGCATTTT	CASSYSHNQPQHF
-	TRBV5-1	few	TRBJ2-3	TGCGCCAGCAGCTTGGGACAGGCGGATTCCGATACGCAGTATTTT	CASSLGQADSDTQYF
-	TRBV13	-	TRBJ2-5	TGTGCCAGCAGCCCCGGAACAGGGTTACGAGAGACCCAGTACTTC	CASSPGTGLRETQYF
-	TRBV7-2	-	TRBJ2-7	TGTGCCAGCAGCTTAGGCAGGGTGACGGCCTACGAGCAGTACTTC	CASSLGRVTAYEQYF
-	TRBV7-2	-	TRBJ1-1	TGTGCCAGCAGCCTACAACAGGTTAACACTGAAGCTTTCTTT	CASSLQQVNTEAFF
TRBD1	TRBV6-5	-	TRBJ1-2	TGTGCCAGCAGTTTGATTCCGGGACAGAGTAACTATGGCTACACCTTC	CASSLIPGQSNYGYTF
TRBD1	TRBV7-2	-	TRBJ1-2	TGTGCCAGCAGCTTAGCCGGGACAGGGACCAACTATGGCTACACCTTC	CASSLAGTGTNYGYTF
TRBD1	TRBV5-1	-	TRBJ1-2	TGCGCCAGCAGCTCAGGGGGGAGCTATGGCTACACCTTC	CASSSGGSYGYTF
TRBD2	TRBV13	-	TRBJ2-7	TGTGCCAGCAGCTTAGACGAAGGAGCGGGGGATTCCTACGAGCAGTACTTC	CASSLDEGAGDSYEQYF
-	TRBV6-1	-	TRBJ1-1	TGTGCCAGCAGGACAGATCCTATTATGAACACTGAAGCTTTCTTT	CASRTDPIMNTEAFF
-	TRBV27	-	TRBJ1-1	TGTGCCAGCAGTTTAGCCCTATCGAAGACTGAAGCTTTCTTT	CASSLALSKTEAFF
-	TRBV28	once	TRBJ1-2	TGTGCCAGCAACGACGAGCCTCAGGAGGTCTATGGCTACACCTTC	CASNDEPQEVYGYTF
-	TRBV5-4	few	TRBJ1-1	TGCTGTATGAGGAGGAACACTGAAGCTTTCTTT	CCMRRNTEAFF
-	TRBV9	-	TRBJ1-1	TGTGCCAGCAGCGTAGCCCCACAGGGTAATGAAGCTTTCTTT	CASSVAPQGNEAFF
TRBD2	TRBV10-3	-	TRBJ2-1	TGTGCCATCAGTTCTAGCGGGGGGGCCAAGAATGAGCAGTTCTTC	CAISSSGGAKNEQFF
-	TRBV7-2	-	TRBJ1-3	TGTGCCAGCAGCCCGCGAAGGCAAGGGCAGGGCTCTGGAAACACCATATATTTT	CASSPRRQGQGSGNTIYF
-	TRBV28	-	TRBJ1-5	TGTGCCAGCACCCCACCTCGGTCTCAGCCCCAGCATTTT	CASTPPRSQPQHF
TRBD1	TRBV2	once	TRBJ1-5	TGTGCCAGCAGCCGGGACAGCCGTCAGCCCCAGCATTTT	CASSRDSRQPQHF
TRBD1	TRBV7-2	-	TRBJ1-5	TGTGCCAGCAGCTACACAGGGGGCGCGGTTCAGCCCCAGCATTTT	CASSYTGGAVQPQHF
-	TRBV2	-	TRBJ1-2	TGTGCCAGCGCTGACCAGGGGCGAGGCTACACCTTC	CASADQGRGYTF
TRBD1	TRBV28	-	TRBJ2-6	TGTGCCAGCAGTTCTTGGACAGGGCAGTCCCCTGGGGCCAACGTCCTGACTTTC	CASSSWTGQSPGANVLTF
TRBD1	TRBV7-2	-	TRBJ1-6	TGTGCCAGCAGCCCTCGGACAGGGGCGGATTCACCCCTCCACTTT	CASSPRTGADSPLHF
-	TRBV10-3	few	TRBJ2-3	TGTGCCATCGGGATGGGGGGGGCGCGAGATACGCAGTATTTT	CAIGMGGARDTQYF
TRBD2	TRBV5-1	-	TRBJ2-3	TGCGCCAGCAGCAGGGAGGGTTCTAGCACAGATACGCAGTATTTT	CASSREGSSTDTQYF
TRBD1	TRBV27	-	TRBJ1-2	TGTGCCAGCAGGTATACAGGGGGGTATGGCTACACCTTC	CASRYTGGYGYTF
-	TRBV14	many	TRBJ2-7	TGTGCCAGCAGCCAAGACGGGATGGGCGTCGAGCAGTACTTC	CASSQDGMGVEQYF
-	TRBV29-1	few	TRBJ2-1	TGCAGCGCCCCGGCGCGGGAACCCTACAATGAGCAGTTCTTC	CSAPAREPYNEQFF
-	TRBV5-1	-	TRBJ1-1	TGCGCCAGCAGCTTGGACCGGTTTCGGGGCACTGAAGCTTTCTTT	CASSLDRFRGTEAFF
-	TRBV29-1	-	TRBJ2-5	TGCAGCGTTTTCCGGACTAGTGGGGGCCGAGAGACCCAGTACTTC	CSVFRTSGGRETQYF
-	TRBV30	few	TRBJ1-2	TGTGCCTGGAGTCTTCTCGGTTCGTATGGCTACACCTTC	CAWSLLGSYGYTF
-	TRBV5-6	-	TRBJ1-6	TGTGCCAGCAGCTTGGAGCCGGAGTCGGCGCCCCTCCACTTT	CASSLEPESAPLHF
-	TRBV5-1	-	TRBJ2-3	TGCGCCAGCAGCTTGGCCAGGTCAGGCCAACCTAGCACAGATACGCAGTATTTT	CASSLARSGQPSTDTQYF
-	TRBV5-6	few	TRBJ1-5	TGTGCCAGCAGCTTAGCAAGCGGCAATCAGCCCCAGCATTTT	CASSLASGNQPQHF
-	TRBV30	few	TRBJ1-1	TGTGCCTGGAGTTTCTACAGGGAGACTGAAGCTTTCTTT	CAWSFYRETEAFF
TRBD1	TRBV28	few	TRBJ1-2	TGTGCCAGCAGTTTTGAGACAGGGGGCGTACGAGGCTACACCTTC	CASSFETGGVRGYTF
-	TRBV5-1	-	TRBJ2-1	TGCGCCAGCAGCTTGGGAGGACAAGGAGCCTACAATGAGCAGTTCTTC	CASSLGGQGAYNEQFF
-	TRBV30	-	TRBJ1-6	TGTGCCTGGAGTGGGGGGGACTTTTTAACATCACCCCTCCACTTT	CAWSGGDFLTSPLHF
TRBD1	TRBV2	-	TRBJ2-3	TGTGCCAGCACCAGAGAAGACAGGGCAGATACGCAGTATTTT	CASTREDRADTQYF
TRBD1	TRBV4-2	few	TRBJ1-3	TGTGCCAGCAGCCGCAGGACAGGGGAATCTGGAAACACCATATATTTT	CASSRRTGESGNTIYF
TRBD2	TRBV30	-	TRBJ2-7	TGTGCCTGGAGTCTTGGACTAGCGGGAACCTACGAGCAGTACTTC	CAWSLGLAGTYEQYF
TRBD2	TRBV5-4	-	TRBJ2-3	TGTGCCAGCAGCTTCCGCGGGAGGACAGATACGCAGTATTTT	CASSFRGRTDTQYF
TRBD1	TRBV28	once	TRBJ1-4	TGTGCCAGCACCAGGGTGGCAGGGGGTAATGAAAAACTGTTTTTT	CASTRVAGGNEKLFF
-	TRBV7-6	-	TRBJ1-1	TGTGCCAGCACCTCGACACTTGAAGCTTTCTTT	CASTSTLEAFF
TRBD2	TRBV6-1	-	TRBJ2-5	TGTGCCAGCAGTGGCGGGGGGCCTCAAGAGACCCAGTACTTC	CASSGGGPQETQYF
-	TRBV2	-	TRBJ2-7	TGTGCCAGCAGTGACTACGGTTCCGGTTCCTACGAGCAGTACTTC	CASSDYGSGSYEQYF
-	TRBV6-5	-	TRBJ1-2	TGTGCCAGCAGTTACCTGGGAGGGGCCACGAAGGGCTACACCTTC	CASSYLGGATKGYTF
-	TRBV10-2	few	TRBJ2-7	TGCGCCAGCACAGCCAGCGATGTCTTAGGCTACGAGCAGTACTTC	CASTASDVLGYEQYF